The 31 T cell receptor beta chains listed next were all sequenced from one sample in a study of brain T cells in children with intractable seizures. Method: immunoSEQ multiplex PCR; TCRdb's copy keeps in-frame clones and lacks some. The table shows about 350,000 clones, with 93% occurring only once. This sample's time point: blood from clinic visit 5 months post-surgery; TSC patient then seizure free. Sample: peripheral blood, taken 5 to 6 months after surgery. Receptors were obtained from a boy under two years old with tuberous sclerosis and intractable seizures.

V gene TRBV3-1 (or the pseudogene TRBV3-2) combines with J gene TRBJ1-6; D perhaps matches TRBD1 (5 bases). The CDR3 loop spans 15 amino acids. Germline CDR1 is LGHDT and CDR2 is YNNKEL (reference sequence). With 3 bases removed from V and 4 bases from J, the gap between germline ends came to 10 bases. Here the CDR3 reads CASSHGGVYNSPLHF. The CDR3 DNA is TGTGCCAGCAGCCACGGGGGGGTATATAATTCACCCCTCCACTTT.

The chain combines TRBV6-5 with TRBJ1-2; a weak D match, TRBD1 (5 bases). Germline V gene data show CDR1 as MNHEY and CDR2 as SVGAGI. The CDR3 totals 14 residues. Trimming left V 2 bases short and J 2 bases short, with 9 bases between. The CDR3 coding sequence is TGTGCCAGCAGTTACCCGGGGGGGAACTATGGCTACACCTTC. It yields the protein CASSYPGGNYGYTF.

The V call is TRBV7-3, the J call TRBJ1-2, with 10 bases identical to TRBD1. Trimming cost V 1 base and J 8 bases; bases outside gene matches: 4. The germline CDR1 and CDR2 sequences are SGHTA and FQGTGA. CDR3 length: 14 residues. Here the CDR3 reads CASSLSGTGEGYTF. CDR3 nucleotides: TGTGCCAGCAGCTTAAGCGGGACAGGGGAGGGCTACACCTTC.

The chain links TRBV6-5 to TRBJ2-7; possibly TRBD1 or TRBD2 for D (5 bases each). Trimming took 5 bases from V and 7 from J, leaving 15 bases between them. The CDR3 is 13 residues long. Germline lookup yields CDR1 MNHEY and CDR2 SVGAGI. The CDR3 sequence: CASSPAGGGEQYF. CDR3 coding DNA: TGTGCCAGCAGTCCCGCTGGGGGTGGTGAGCAGTACTTC.

Here the CDR3 DNA reads TGTGCCAGCAGCGTAGGACTAGGAGCCTACGAGCAGTACTTC. As protein: CASSVGLGAYEQYF. The J gene is TRBJ2-7, the V gene TRBV9; TRBD2 might be the D (6 bases). V was trimmed by 0 bases and J by 2 bases, leaving 9 bases between them. Germline CDR1 and CDR2: SGDLS and YYNGEE. The CDR3 sequence is 14 residues long.

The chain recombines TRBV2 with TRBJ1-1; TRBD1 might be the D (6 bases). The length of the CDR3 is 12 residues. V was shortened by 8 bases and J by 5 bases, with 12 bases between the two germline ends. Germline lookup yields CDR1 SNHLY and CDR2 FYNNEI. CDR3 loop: CASEGTKTEAFF. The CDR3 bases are TGTGCCAGCGAAGGGACAAAAACTGAAGCTTTCTTT.

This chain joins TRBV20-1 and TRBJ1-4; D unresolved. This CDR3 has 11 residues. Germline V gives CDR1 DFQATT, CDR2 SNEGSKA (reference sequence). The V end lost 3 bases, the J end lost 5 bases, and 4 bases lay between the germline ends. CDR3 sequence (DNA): TGCAGTGCTAGGGACAATGAAAAACTGTTTTTT. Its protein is CSARDNEKLFF.

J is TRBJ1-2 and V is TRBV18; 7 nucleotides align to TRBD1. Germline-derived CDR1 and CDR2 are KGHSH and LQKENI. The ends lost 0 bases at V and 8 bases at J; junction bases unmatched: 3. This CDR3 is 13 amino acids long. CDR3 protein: CASSPPTGRGYTF. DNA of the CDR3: TGTGCCAGCTCACCACCGACAGGGAGGGGCTACACCTTC.

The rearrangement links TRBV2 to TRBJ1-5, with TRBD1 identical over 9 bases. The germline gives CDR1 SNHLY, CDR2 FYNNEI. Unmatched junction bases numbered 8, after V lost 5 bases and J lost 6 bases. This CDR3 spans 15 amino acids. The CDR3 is CASSSGTGQVQPQHF. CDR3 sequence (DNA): TGTGCCAGCAGTTCCGGGACAGGGCAGGTTCAGCCCCAGCATTTT.

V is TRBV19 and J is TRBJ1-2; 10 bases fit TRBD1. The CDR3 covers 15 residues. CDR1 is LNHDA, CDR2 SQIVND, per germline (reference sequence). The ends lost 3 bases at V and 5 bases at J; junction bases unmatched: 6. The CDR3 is CASSIPRDRGYGYTF. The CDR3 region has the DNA TGTGCCAGTAGTATTCCTCGGGACAGGGGTTATGGCTACACCTTC.

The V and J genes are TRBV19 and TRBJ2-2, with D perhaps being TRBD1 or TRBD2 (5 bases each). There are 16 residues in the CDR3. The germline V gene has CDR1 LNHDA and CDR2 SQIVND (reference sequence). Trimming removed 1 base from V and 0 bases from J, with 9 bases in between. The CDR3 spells CASSIGVGANTGELFF. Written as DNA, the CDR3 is TGTGCCAGTAGTATAGGTGTGGGGGCGAACACCGGGGAGCTGTTTTTT.

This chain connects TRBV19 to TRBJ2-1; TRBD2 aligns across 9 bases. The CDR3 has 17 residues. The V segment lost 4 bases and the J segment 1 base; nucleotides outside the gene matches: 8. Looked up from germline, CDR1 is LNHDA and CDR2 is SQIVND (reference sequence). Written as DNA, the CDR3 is TGTGCCAGTAGTAACCTAACTAGCGGGCTATCCTACAATGAGCAGTTCTTC. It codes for CASSNLTSGLSYNEQFF.

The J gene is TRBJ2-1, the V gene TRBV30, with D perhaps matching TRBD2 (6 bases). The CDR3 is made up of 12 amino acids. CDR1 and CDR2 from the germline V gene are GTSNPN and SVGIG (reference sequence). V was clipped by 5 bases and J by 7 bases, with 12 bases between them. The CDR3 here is CAWEAGLNEQFF. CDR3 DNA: TGTGCCTGGGAGGCGGGATTGAATGAGCAGTTCTTC.

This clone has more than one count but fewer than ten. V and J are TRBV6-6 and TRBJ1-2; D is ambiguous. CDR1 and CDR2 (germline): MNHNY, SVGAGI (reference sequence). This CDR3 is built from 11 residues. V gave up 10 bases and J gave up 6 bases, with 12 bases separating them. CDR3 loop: CAIRLVDGYTF. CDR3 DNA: TGTGCCATCAGACTGGTCGATGGCTACACCTTC.

Here the CDR3 reads CASSFGTGDYTADGYTF. The DNA of the CDR3 is TGCGCCAGCAGCTTCGGGACAGGCGACTATACTGCTGATGGCTACACCTTC. This chain uses TRBV5-1 with TRBJ1-2; 8 nucleotides match TRBD1. The V segment lost 2 bases and the J segment 6 bases; nucleotides outside the gene matches: 15. This CDR3 has 17 residues. The germline V gene has CDR1 SGHRS and CDR2 YFSETQ.

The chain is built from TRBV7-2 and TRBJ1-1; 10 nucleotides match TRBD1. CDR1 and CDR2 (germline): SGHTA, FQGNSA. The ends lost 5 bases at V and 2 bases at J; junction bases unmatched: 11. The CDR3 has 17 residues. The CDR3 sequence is CASSIGQGELPNTEAFF. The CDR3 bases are TGTGCCAGCAGCATAGGACAGGGGGAGTTACCAAACACTGAAGCTTTCTTT.

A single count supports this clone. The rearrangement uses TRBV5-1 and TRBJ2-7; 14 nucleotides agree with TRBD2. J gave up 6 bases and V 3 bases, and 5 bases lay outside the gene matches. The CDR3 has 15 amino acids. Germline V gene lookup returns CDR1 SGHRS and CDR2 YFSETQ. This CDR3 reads CASSWGLAGVGEQYF. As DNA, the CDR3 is TGCGCCAGCAGCTGGGGACTAGCGGGAGTAGGCGAGCAGTACTTC. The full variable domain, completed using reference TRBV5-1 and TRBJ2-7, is KAGVTQTPRYLIKTRGQQVTLSCSPISGHRSVSWYQQTPGQGLQFLFEYFSETQRNKGNFPGRFSGRQFSNSRSEMNVSTLELGDSALYLCASSWGLAGVGEQYFGPGTRLTVT.

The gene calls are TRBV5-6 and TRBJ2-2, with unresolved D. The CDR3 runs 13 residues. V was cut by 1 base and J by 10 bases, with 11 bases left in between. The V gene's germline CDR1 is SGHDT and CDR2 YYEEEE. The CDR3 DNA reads TGTGCCAGCAGCTTGAACCCGACGGTGGAGCTGTTTTTT. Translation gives CASSLNPTVELFF.

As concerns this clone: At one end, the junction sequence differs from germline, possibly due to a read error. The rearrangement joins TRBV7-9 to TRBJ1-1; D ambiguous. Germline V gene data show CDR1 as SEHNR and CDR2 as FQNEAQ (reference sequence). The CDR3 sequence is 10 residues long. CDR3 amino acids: CASSHPEAFF. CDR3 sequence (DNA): TGTGCCAGCAGCCACCCTGAGGCTTTCTTT.

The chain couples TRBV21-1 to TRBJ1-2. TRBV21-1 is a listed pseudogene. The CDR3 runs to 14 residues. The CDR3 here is CASSKSGVSYGYTF. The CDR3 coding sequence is TGTGCCAGCAGCAAAAGTGGGGTCTCCTATGGCTACACCTTC.

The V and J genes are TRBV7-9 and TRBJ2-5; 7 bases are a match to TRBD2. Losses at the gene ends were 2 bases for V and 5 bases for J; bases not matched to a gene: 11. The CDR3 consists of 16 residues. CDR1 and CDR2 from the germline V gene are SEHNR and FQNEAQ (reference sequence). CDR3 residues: CASSLTGVAGEETQYF. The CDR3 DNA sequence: TGTGCCAGCAGCTTAACGGGTGTAGCGGGTGAGGAGACCCAGTACTTC.

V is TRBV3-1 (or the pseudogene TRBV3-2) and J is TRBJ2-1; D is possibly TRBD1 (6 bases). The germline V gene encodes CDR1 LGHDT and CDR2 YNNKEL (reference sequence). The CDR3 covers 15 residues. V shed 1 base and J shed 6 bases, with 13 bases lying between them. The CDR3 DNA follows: TGTGCCAGCAGCCAAGCTCCGGACAGAATCAATGAGCAGTTCTTC. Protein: CASSQAPDRINEQFF.

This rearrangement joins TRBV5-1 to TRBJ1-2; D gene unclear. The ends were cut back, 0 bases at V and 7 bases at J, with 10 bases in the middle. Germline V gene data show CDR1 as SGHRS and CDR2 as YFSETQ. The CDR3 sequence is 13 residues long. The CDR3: CASSLAARSGYTF. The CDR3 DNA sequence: TGCGCCAGCAGCTTGGCCGCCAGGAGTGGCTACACCTTC.

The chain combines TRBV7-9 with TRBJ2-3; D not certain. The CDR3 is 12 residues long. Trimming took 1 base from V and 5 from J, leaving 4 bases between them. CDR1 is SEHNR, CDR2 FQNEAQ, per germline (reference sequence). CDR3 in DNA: TGTGCCAGCAGCTTAGTTGTAGATACGCAGTATTTT. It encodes CASSLVVDTQYF.

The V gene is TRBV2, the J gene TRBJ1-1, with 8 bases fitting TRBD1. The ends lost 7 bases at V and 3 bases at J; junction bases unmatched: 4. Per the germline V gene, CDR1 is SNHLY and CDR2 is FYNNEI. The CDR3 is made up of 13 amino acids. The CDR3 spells CASNHRGDTEAFF. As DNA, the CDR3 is TGTGCCAGCAACCACAGGGGGGACACTGAAGCTTTCTTT. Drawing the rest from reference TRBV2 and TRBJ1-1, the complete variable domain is EPEVTQTPSHQVTQMGQEVILRCVPISNHLYFYWYRQILGQKVEFLVSFYNNEISEKSEIFDDQFSVERPDGSNFTLKIRSTKLEDSAMYFCASNHRGDTEAFFGQGTRLTVV.

The CDR3 DNA is TGTGCCAGCAGCTTAGTAGGCGTCTACGAGCAGTACTTC. This translates into CASSLVGVYEQYF. The V and J genes are TRBV7-2 and TRBJ2-7; D is uncertain. Germline V gives CDR1 SGHTA, CDR2 FQGNSA. V lost 1 base to trimming and J lost 3 bases, with 7 bases between them. This CDR3 spans 13 amino acids.

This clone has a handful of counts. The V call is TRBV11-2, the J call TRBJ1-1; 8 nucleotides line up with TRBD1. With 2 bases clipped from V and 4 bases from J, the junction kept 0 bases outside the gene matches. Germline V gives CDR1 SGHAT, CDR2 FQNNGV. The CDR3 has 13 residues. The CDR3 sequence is CASSLQGATEAFF. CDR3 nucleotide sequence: TGTGCCAGCAGCTTACAGGGGGCCACTGAAGCTTTCTTT.

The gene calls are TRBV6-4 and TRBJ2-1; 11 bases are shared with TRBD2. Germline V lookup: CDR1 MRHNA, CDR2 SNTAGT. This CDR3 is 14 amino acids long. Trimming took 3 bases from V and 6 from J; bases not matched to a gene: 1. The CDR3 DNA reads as TGTGCCAGCAGTGAACTAGCGGGAGCCAATGAGCAGTTCTTC. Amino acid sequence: CASSELAGANEQFF.

The CDR3 loop is CASRVGGAGETQYF. As DNA, the CDR3 is TGTGCCAGCCGGGTCGGAGGGGCTGGGGAGACCCAGTACTTC. The J gene is TRBJ2-5, the V gene TRBV6-5, with D possibly matching TRBD2 (6 bases). There are 14 residues in the CDR3. The germline V gene encodes CDR1 MNHEY and CDR2 SVGAGI. V lost 8 bases and J 5 bases, leaving 18 bases between the germline ends.

This CDR3 reads CASTMNGPLHF. The DNA for the CDR3 is TGTGCCAGCACGATGAATGGACCCCTCCACTTT. The chain employs TRBV2 and TRBJ1-6; no firm D call. CDR1 and CDR2 (germline): SNHLY, FYNNEI. V lost 7 bases, J lost 12 bases, and 10 bases lay in between. There are 11 residues in the CDR3.

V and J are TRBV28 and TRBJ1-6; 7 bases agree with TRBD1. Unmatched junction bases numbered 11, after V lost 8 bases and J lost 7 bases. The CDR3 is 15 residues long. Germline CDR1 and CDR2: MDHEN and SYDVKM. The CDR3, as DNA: TGTGCCAGCGAGGAAGGACAGGCCAAAAATTCACCCCTCCACTTT. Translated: CASEEGQAKNSPLHF.